This T cell receptor (beta chain) derives from a study of blood T cell repertoires in COVID-19. In the study overall: Collection of acute and convalescent COVID-19 samples took place in the United States, Italy and Spain. The cDNA or gDNA used as material had been derived from T cells, B-cell-depleted T cells, or PBMCs.

The trim removed 0 bases at V and 5 bases at J, leaving 5 bases unmatched. Germline V gives CDR1 SQVTM, CDR2 ANQGSEA. This CDR3 is 14 amino acids long. In the original processing: Quantification of nucleated cells was approximated via reference gene primer amplification. Using immunoSEQ multiplex PCR, the repertoire was profiled, and TCRdb retains in-frame clones only, with some absent. V and J calls and clone size come straight from that table; D and trimming were deduced from the DNA. The sample holds 200,000 to 300,000 clones; about 89% are singletons and the top ten take roughly 9.8%. This clonotype was sampled from a man aged 35 to 55 who had recovered from COVID-19. The chain is built from TRBV29-1 and TRBJ1-1; 8 bases fit TRBD1. The sequenced sample was peripheral blood. The CDR3 DNA is TGCAGCGTTGAAGATCGGACAGGGAGGACTGAAGCTTTCTTT. Translation: CSVEDRTGRTEAFF. The full variable domain, with the rest looked up from reference TRBV29-1 and TRBJ1-1, is SAVISQKPSRDICQRGTSLTIQCQVDSQVTMMFWYRQQPGQSLTLIATANQGSEATYESGFVIDKFPISRPNLTFSTLTVSNMSPEDSSIYLCSVEDRTGRTEAFFGQGTRLTVV.